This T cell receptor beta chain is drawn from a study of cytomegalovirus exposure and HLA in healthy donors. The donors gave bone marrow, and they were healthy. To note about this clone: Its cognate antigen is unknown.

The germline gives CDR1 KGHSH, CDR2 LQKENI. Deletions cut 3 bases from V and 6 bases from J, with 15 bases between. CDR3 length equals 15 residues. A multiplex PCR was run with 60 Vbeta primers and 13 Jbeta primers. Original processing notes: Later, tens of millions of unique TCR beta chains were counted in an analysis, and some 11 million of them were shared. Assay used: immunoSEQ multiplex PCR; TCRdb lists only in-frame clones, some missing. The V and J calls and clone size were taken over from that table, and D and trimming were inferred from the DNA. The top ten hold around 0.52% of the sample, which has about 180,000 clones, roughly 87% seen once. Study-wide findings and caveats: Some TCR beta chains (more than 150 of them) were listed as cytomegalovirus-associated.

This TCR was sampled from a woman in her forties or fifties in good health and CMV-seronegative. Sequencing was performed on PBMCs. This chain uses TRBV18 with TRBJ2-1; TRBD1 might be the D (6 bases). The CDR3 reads CASSPTQGQFNEQFF. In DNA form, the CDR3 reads TGTGCCAGCTCACCTACCCAGGGGCAATTCAATGAGCAGTTCTTC. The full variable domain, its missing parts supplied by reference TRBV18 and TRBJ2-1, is NAGVMQNPRHLVRRRGQEARLRCSPMKGHSHVYWYRQLPEEGLKFMVYLQKENIIDESGMPKERFSAEFPKEGPSILRIQQVVRGDSAAYFCASSPTQGQFNEQFFGPGTRLTVL.